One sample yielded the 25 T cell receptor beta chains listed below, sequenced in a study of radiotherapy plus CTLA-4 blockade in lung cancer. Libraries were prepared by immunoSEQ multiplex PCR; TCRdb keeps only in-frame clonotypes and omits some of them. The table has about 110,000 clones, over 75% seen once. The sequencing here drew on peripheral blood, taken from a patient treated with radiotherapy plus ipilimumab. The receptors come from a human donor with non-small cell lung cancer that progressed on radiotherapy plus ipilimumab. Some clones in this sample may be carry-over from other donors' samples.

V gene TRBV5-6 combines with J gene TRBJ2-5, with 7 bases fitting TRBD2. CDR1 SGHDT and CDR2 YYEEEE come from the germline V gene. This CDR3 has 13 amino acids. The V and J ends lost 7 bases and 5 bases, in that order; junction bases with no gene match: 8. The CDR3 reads CASSLRGGETQYF. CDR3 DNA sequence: TGTGCCAGCTCACTGCGGGGAGGGGAGACCCAGTACTTC. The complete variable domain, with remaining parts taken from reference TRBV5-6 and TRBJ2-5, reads DAGVTQSPTHLIKTRGQQVTLRCSPKSGHDTVSWYQQALGQGPQFIFQYYEEEERQRGNFPDRFSGHQFPNYSSELNVNALLLGDSALYLCASSLRGGETQYFGPGTRLLVL.

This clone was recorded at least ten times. CDR3 in DNA: TGTGCCATCAATCTTGCGGGGGCGGACAATGAGCAGTTCTTC. Its translation is CAINLAGADNEQFF. The V gene is TRBV10-3, the J gene TRBJ2-1; the D gene is possibly TRBD2 (7 bases). The CDR3 runs to 14 residues. V lost 7 bases, J lost 5 bases, and 15 bases lay in between. Germline-derived CDR1 and CDR2 are ENHRY and SYGVKD.

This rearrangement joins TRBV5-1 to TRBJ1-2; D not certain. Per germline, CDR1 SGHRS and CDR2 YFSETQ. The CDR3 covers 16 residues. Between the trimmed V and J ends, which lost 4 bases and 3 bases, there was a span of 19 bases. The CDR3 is CASSPEDSTRYYGYTF. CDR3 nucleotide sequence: TGCGCCAGCAGCCCTGAGGACTCTACCCGGTACTATGGCTACACCTTC. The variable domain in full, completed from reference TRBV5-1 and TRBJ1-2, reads KAGVTQTPRYLIKTRGQQVTLSCSPISGHRSVSWYQQTPGQGLQFLFEYFSETQRNKGNFPGRFSGRQFSNSRSEMNVSTLELGDSALYLCASSPEDSTRYYGYTFGSGTRLTVV.

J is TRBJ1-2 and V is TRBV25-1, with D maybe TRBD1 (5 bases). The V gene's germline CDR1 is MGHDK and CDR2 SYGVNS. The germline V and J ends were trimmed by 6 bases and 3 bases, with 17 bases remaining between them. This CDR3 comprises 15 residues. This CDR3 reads CASSLSGADYYGYTF. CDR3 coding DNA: TGTGCCAGCAGCCTCTCTGGGGCGGACTACTATGGCTACACCTTC.

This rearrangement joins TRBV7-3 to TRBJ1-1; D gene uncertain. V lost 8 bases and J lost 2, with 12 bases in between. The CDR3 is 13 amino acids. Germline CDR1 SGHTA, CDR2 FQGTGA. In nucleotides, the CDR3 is TGTGCCAGCCGTACCTCCCCAAACACTGAAGCTTTCTTT. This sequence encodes CASRTSPNTEAFF.

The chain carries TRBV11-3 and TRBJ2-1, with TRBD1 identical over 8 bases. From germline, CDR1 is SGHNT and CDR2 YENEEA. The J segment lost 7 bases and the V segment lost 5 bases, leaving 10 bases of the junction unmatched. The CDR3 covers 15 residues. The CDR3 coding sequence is TGTGCCAGCAGCCCTGGACAGGGTGGAGGGAATGAGCAGTTCTTC. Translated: CASSPGQGGGNEQFF.

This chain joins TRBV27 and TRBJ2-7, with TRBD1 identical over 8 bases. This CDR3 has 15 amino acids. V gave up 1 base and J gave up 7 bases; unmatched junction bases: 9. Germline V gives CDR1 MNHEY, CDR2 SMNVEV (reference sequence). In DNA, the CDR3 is TGTGCCAGCAGTTTATTTTCCCAGGGGGCGGATGAGCAGTACTTC. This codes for CASSLFSQGADEQYF.

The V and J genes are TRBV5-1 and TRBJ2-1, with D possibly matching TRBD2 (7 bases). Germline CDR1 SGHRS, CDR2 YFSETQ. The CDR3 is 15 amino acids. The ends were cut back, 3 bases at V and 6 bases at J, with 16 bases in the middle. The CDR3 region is CASSWGAGDGNEQFF. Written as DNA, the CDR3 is TGCGCCAGCAGCTGGGGGGCGGGGGACGGCAATGAGCAGTTCTTC. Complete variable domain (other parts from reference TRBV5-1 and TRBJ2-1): KAGVTQTPRYLIKTRGQQVTLSCSPISGHRSVSWYQQTPGQGLQFLFEYFSETQRNKGNFPGRFSGRQFSNSRSEMNVSTLELGDSALYLCASSWGAGDGNEQFFGPGTRLTVL.

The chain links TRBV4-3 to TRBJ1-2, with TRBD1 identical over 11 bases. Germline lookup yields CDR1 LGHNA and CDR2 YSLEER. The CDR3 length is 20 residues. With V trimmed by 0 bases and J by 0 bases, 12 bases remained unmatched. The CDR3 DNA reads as TGCGCCAGCAGCCAAGAGAATGATCGGACAGGGGGCTTTGCTAACTATGGCTACACCTTC. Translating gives CASSQENDRTGGFANYGYTF.

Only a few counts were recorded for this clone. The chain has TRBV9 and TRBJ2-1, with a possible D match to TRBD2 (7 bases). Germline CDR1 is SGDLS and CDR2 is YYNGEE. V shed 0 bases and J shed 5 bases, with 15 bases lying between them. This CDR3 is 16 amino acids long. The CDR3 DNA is TGTGCCAGCAGCGTAGGGGGCGGGGGCCTACACAATGAGCAGTTCTTC. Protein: CASSVGGGGLHNEQFF.

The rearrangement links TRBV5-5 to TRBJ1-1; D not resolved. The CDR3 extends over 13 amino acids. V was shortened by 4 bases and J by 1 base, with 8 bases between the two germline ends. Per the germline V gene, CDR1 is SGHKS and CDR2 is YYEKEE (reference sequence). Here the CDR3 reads CASSPHPNTEAFF. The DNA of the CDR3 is TGTGCCAGCAGCCCCCACCCGAACACTGAAGCTTTCTTT.

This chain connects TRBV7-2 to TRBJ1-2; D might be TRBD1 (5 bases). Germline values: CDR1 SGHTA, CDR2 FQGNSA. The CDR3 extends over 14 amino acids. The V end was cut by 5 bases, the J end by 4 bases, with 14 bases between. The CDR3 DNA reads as TGTGCCAGCAGCCTGGACCGGGGGGTCTATGGCTACACCTTC. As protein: CASSLDRGVYGYTF. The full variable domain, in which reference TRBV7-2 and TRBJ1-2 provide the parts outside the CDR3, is GAGVSQSPSNKVTEKGKDVELRCDPISGHTALYWYRQSLGQGLEFLIYFQGNSAPDKSGLPSDRFSAERTGGSVSTLTIQRTQQEDSAVYLCASSLDRGVYGYTFGSGTRLTVV.

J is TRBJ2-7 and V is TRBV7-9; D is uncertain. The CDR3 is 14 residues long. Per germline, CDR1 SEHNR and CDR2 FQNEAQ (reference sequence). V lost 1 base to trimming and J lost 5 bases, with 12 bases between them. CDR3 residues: CASSLVNRPHEQYF. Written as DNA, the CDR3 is TGTGCCAGCAGCTTAGTAAACCGCCCCCACGAGCAGTACTTC.

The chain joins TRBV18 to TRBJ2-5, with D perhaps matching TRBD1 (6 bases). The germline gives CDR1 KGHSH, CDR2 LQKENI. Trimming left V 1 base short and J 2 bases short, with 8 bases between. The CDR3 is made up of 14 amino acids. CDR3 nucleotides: TGTGCCAGCTCACCACTACAGGGACAAGAGACCCAGTACTTC. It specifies CASSPLQGQETQYF.

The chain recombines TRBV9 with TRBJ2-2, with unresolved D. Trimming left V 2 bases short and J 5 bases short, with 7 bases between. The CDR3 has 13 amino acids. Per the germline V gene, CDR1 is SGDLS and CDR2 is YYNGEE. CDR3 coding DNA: TGTGCCAGCAGCGTTGACCCAACCGGGGAGCTGTTTTTT. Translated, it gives CASSVDPTGELFF.

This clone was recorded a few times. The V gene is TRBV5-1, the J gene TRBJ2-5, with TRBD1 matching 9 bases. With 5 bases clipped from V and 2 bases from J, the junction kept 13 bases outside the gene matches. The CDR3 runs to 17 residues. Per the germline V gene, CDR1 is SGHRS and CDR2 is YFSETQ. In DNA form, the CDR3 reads TGCGCCAGCAGTAGTTATACCGGGACAGGGAGGCAAGAGACCCAGTACTTC. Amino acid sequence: CASSSYTGTGRQETQYF.

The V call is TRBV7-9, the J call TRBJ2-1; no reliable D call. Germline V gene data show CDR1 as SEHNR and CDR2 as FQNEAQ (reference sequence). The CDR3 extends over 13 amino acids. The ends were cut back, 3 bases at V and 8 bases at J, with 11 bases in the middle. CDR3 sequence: CASSLSRGYEQFF. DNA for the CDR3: TGTGCCAGCAGCTTGAGCCGTGGTTATGAGCAGTTCTTC.

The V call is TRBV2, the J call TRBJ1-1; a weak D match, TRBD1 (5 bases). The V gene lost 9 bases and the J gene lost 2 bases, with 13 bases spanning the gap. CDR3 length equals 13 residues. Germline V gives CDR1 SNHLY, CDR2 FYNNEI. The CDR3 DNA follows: TGTGCCAGACAGGTTGGTACCAACACTGAAGCTTTCTTT. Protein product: CARQVGTNTEAFF.

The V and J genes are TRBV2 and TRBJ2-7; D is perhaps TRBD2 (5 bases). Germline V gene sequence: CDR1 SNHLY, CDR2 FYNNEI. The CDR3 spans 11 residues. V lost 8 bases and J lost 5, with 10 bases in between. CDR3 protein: CASGWRDEQYF. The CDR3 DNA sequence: TGTGCCAGCGGGTGGCGGGACGAGCAGTACTTC.

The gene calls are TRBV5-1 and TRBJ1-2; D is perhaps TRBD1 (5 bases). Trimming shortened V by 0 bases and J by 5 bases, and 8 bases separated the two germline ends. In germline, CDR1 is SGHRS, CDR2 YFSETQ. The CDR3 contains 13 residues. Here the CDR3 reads CASSLAGKYGYTF. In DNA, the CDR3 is TGCGCCAGCAGCTTGGCAGGGAAGTATGGCTACACCTTC.

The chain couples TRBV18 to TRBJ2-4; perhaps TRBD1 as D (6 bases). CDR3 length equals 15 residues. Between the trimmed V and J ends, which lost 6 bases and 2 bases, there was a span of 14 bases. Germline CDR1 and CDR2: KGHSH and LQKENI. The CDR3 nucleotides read TGTGCCAGCTCCCGACCGGGACACCCCAAAAACATTCAGTACTTC. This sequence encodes CASSRPGHPKNIQYF.

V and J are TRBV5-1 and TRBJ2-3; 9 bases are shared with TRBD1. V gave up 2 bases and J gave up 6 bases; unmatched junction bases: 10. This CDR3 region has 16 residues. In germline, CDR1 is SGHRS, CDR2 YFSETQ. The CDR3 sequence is CASSFTGGGSMDTQYF. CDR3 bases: TGCGCCAGCAGCTTCACAGGGGGCGGGAGCATGGATACGCAGTATTTT.

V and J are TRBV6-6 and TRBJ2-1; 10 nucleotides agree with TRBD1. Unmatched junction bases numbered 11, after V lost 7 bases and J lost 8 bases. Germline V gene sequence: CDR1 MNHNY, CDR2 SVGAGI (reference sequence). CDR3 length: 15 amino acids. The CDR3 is CASTLGQGGSDEQFF. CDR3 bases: TGTGCCAGCACCCTAGGACAGGGGGGTAGCGATGAGCAGTTCTTC.

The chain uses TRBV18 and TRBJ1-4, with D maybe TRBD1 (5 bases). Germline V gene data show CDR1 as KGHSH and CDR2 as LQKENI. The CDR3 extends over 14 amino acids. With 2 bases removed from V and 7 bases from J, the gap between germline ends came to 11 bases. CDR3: CASSPYLGREKLFF. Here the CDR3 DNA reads TGTGCCAGCTCACCATATTTGGGGCGTGAAAAACTGTTTTTT.

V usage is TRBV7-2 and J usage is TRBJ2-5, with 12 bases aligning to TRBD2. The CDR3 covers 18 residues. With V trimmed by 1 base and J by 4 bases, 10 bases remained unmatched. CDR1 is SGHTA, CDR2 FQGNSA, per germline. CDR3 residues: CASSLVASGGVLRETQYF. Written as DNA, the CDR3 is TGTGCCAGCAGCTTAGTGGCTAGCGGGGGGGTTTTAAGAGAGACCCAGTACTTC. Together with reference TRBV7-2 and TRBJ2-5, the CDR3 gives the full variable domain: GAGVSQSPSNKVTEKGKDVELRCDPISGHTALYWYRQSLGQGLEFLIYFQGNSAPDKSGLPSDRFSAERTGGSVSTLTIQRTQQEDSAVYLCASSLVASGGVLRETQYFGPGTRLLVL.